The next 28 T cell receptor beta chains were all read from a single sample in a study of response to subunit inactivated influenza vaccine. TCRdb ran MiXCR on the RT-PCR reads and lists one entry per CDR3 protein. The table shows a few hundred thousand distinct CDR3 sequences, with 22% occurring only once. The input for sequencing was PBMCs from blood, taken approximately 22 months after vaccination. These receptors came from a man in his fifties or sixties who received an inactivated influenza vaccine.

A few counts support this clonotype. V and J are TRBV27 and TRBJ1-2; 7 bases are shared with TRBD1. V lost 5 bases and J lost 5; bases outside the gene matches: 11. Germline V gene data show CDR1 as MNHEY and CDR2 as SMNVEV (reference sequence). The length of the CDR3 is 15 residues. CDR3 sequence reads: CASSTRQGSSYGYTF. The CDR3 nucleotides are TGTGCCAGCAGTACCCGACAGGGCAGCTCGTATGGCTACACCTTC.

The table lists this clonotype with a few counts. This chain joins TRBV24-1 and TRBJ2-3; 8 bases are a match to TRBD2. Looked up from germline, CDR1 is KGHDR and CDR2 is SFDVKD. The length of the CDR3 is 13 residues. With 8 bases clipped from V and 4 bases from J, the junction kept 4 bases outside the gene matches. CDR3 residues: CATTDGGADTQYF. In nucleotides, the CDR3 is TGTGCCACCACGGACGGGGGGGCAGATACGCAGTATTTT.

This clonotype was seen only a few times. The chain joins TRBV5-1 to TRBJ2-5; 9 bases line up with TRBD2. The CDR3 sequence is 14 residues long. CDR1 is SGHRS, CDR2 YFSETQ, per germline. J gave up 7 bases and V 4 bases, and 8 bases lay outside the gene matches. As DNA, the CDR3 is TGCGCCAGCAGCACCCGGACTAGCGAGGGGACCCAGTACTTC. Translating it yields CASSTRTSEGTQYF.

The V and J genes are TRBV20-1 and TRBJ1-6; D is unclear. Germline lookup yields CDR1 DFQATT and CDR2 SNEGSKA (reference sequence). Trimming removed 4 bases from V and 1 base from J, with 11 bases in between. This CDR3 comprises 15 residues. The CDR3 coding sequence is TGCAGTGCTAAACACTCCGGGTCCTATAATTCACCCCTCCACTTT. It is translated as CSAKHSGSYNSPLHF.

This clonotype was seen only a few times. The chain is built from TRBV4-3 and TRBJ2-5; D is uncertain. This CDR3 spans 13 amino acids. The germline V gene encodes CDR1 LGHNA and CDR2 YSLEER. Trimming took off 0 bases at V and 3 bases at J, with 5 bases between the two ends. The DNA of the CDR3 is TGCGCCAGCAGCCAAGATCAAGAAGAGACCCAGTACTTC. Its protein product is CASSQDQEETQYF.

This clonotype was found a few times. The V and J genes are TRBV12-3 or TRBV12-4 and TRBJ1-2; the match to TRBD1 covers 8 bases. Trimming cost V 6 bases and J 7 bases; bases outside gene matches: 7. The CDR3 covers 13 residues. CDR3 DNA: TGTGCCAGCAGGATAGGGACAGGAGGTGGCTACACCTTC. Translating gives CASRIGTGGGYTF.

This clonotype was detected once. The chain employs TRBV7-2 and TRBJ1-3, with D uncertain. V was cut by 5 bases and J by 4 bases, with 9 bases left in between. Germline V gene lookup returns CDR1 SGHTA and CDR2 FQGNSA. The CDR3 loop spans 13 amino acids. For the CDR3, the DNA is TGTGCCAGCAGCAATGACCGGGGAAACACCATATATTTT. Translating it yields CASSNDRGNTIYF.

This clonotype was found a few times. The chain is built from TRBV28 and TRBJ1-2, with a tentative D call TRBD1 (5 bases). Trimming took off 3 bases at V and 4 bases at J, with 15 bases between the two ends. The CDR3 totals 15 residues. CDR1 MDHEN and CDR2 SYDVKM come from the germline V gene. The CDR3, as DNA: TGTGCCAGCAGTTTTCTTTGGGGGAGAGGCTATGGCTACACCTTC. Encoded protein: CASSFLWGRGYGYTF.

Worth noting for this clonotype: Being one base from a much bigger clone, this may be a read error. No conserved phenylalanine or tryptophan is present at the end of the CDR3, so a read error is the likely explanation. The chain joins TRBV4-2 to TRBJ1-1; D is possibly TRBD1 (6 bases). The V end lost 3 bases, the J end lost 5 bases, and 16 bases lay between the germline ends. CDR1 is LGHNA and CDR2 is YNFKEQ in the germline V gene. The CDR3 loop spans 15 amino acids. CDR3 DNA: TGTGCCAGCAGCCAGGAAGGGGGAACGGGTACTGAAGCTTTCTGT. It yields the protein CASSQEGGTGTEAFC.

The V call is TRBV5-6, the J call TRBJ2-2; 9 bases are shared with TRBD1. Germline CDR1 and CDR2: SGHDT and YYEEEE. The length of the CDR3 is 16 residues. V trimming: 0 bases; J trimming: 5 bases; junction bases outside the gene matches: 5. CDR3 amino acids: CASSLAGQGRTGELFF. CDR3 coding DNA: TGTGCCAGCAGCTTGGCTGGACAGGGGCGTACCGGGGAGCTGTTTTTT. Complete variable domain (other parts from reference TRBV5-6 and TRBJ2-2): DAGVTQSPTHLIKTRGQQVTLRCSPKSGHDTVSWYQQALGQGPQFIFQYYEEEERQRGNFPDRFSGHQFPNYSSELNVNALLLGDSALYLCASSLAGQGRTGELFFGEGSRLTVL.

This clonotype was detected only a few times. This rearrangement joins TRBV30 to TRBJ1-3; D remains unclear. The germline V gene encodes CDR1 GTSNPN and CDR2 SVGIG (reference sequence). This CDR3 spans 11 amino acids. V dropped 3 bases and J dropped 4 bases, with 4 bases sitting between them. CDR3 loop: CAWSSGNTIYF. For the CDR3, the DNA is TGTGCCTGGAGCTCGGGAAACACCATATATTTT. The full variable domain, rest sourced from reference TRBV30 and TRBJ1-3, is SQTIHQWPATLVQPVGSPLSLECTVEGTSNPNLYWYRQAAGRGLQLLFYSVGIGQISSEVPQNLSASRPQDRQFILSSKKLLLSDSGFYLCAWSSGNTIYFGEGSWLTVV.

Many counts were recorded for this clonotype. The gene calls are TRBV9 and TRBJ1-5; D gene ambiguous. This CDR3 is 15 amino acids long. Trimming shortened V by 0 bases and J by 1 base, and 8 bases separated the two germline ends. CDR1 is SGDLS and CDR2 is YYNGEE in the germline V gene. Written as DNA, the CDR3 is TGTGCCAGCAGCGTAGTCGGAGGGAGCAATCAGCCCCAGCATTTT. Amino acids: CASSVVGGSNQPQHF.

The J gene is TRBJ1-4, the V gene TRBV5-5, with 8 positions matching TRBD1. Looked up from germline, CDR1 is SGHKS and CDR2 is YYEKEE (reference sequence). After removal of 3 bases from V and 0 bases from J, the junction contained 10 bases not matched to a gene. This CDR3 region has 18 residues. CDR3 protein: CASSSPTGVGSTNEKLFF. The CDR3 bases are TGTGCCAGCAGCTCACCGACAGGGGTGGGATCAACTAATGAAAAACTGTTTTTT.

This clonotype turned up a few times. J is TRBJ1-2 and V is TRBV28; the match to TRBD1 covers 7 bases. The J segment lost 4 bases and the V segment lost 4 bases, leaving 9 bases of the junction unmatched. The CDR3 totals 15 residues. In germline, CDR1 is MDHEN, CDR2 SYDVKM. This CDR3 reads CASSSRDSPSYGYTF. As DNA, the CDR3 is TGTGCCAGCAGTTCTCGGGACAGCCCGAGCTATGGCTACACCTTC.

The V gene is TRBV7-2, the J gene TRBJ2-2; D gene ambiguous. CDR3 length: 13 amino acids. The ends were cut back, 8 bases at V and 5 bases at J, with 12 bases in the middle. CDR1 and CDR2 (germline): SGHTA, FQGNSA. The CDR3 loop reads CASRLPRTGELFF. The CDR3 DNA follows: TGTGCCAGCCGCCTCCCAAGGACCGGGGAGCTGTTTTTT.

This clonotype was observed a few times. The CDR3 sequence is CASSLRFDTQYF. The CDR3 DNA is TGTGCCAGCAGTCTACGATTTGATACGCAGTATTTT. V is TRBV6-2 or TRBV6-3 and J is TRBJ2-3; no firm D call. The V and J ends lost 5 bases and 6 bases respectively, with 9 bases between them. The CDR3 has 12 residues. Germline CDR1 and CDR2: MNHEY and SVGEGT.

In this sample, this clonotype turned up a few times. This rearrangement joins TRBV12-3 or TRBV12-4 to TRBJ2-3; TRBD2 aligns across 7 bases. This CDR3 comprises 16 residues. V gave up 3 bases and J gave up 6 bases; unmatched junction bases: 12. The CDR3 here is CASSLFPGEGRDTQYF. CDR3 sequence (DNA): TGTGCCAGCAGTTTGTTCCCGGGGGAGGGACGGGATACGCAGTATTTT.

This clonotype was observed a few times. The rearrangement uses TRBV12-3 or TRBV12-4 and TRBJ2-7; 7 bases are a match to TRBD2. This CDR3 spans 15 amino acids. The V gene end was trimmed by 4 bases and the J gene end by 2 bases; junction bases not matched to a gene: 8. The chain's CDR3 is CASSSLAGEAYEQYF. The CDR3 region has the DNA TGTGCCAGCAGTTCCCTCGCGGGGGAGGCCTACGAGCAGTACTTC.

This rearrangement joins TRBV7-2 to TRBJ2-7, with D maybe TRBD1 (5 bases). The CDR3 has 15 residues. The V end lost 1 base, the J end lost 0 bases, and 10 bases lay between the germline ends. From germline, CDR1 is SGHTA and CDR2 FQGNSA. CDR3 coding DNA: TGTGCCAGCAGCTTAGTCAACAGGATCTCCTACGAGCAGTACTTC. This encodes CASSLVNRISYEQYF.

The rearrangement joins TRBV30 to TRBJ1-5; D gene uncertain. Germline V gene lookup returns CDR1 GTSNPN and CDR2 SVGIG (reference sequence). Trimming cost V 1 base and J 6 bases, with 13 bases left between them. CDR3 length equals 14 residues. The CDR3 bases are TGTGCCTGGAGTGAGCGGAGGGTTCGTCAGCCCCAGCATTTT. Amino acid sequence: CAWSERRVRQPQHF.

The chain employs TRBV27 and TRBJ2-7; D remains ambiguous. The V end was cut by 5 bases, the J end by 5 bases, with 4 bases between. CDR3 length equals 10 residues. Germline loops: CDR1 MNHEY, CDR2 SMNVEV (reference sequence). The CDR3 region is CASSKDEQYF. The CDR3 DNA reads as TGTGCCAGCAGTAAGGACGAGCAGTACTTC.

This clonotype was picked up one time. The V and J genes are TRBV6-1 and TRBJ2-1; D is ambiguous. V lost 7 bases to trimming and J lost 4 bases, with 11 bases between them. Per the germline V gene, CDR1 is MNHNS and CDR2 is SASEGT. This CDR3 has 13 residues. CDR3 sequence reads: CASNPSNYNEQFF. CDR3 coding DNA: TGTGCCAGCAACCCTTCAAATTACAATGAGCAGTTCTTC.

The J gene is TRBJ2-7, the V gene TRBV11-2, with a weak D call TRBD1 (6 bases). This CDR3 contains 15 residues. Germline lookup yields CDR1 SGHAT and CDR2 FQNNGV. V was clipped by 5 bases and J by 2 bases, with 16 bases between them. The CDR3 protein is CASSQIGGGPYEQYF. The CDR3 DNA follows: TGTGCCAGCAGCCAAATAGGTGGGGGCCCCTACGAGCAGTACTTC.

This clonotype appeared a few times. The CDR3 is CASSLAATGGSYEQYF. Here the CDR3 DNA reads TGCGCCAGCAGCTTGGCCGCGACAGGGGGGTCCTACGAGCAGTACTTC. The gene calls are TRBV5-1 and TRBJ2-7, with TRBD1 identical over 9 bases. The CDR3 is 16 amino acids. Germline V lookup: CDR1 SGHRS, CDR2 YFSETQ. V lost 0 bases, J lost 1 base, and 5 bases stayed unmatched.

The V gene is TRBV18, the J gene TRBJ1-1; TRBD1 might be the D (5 bases). The CDR3 contains 14 residues. Trimming removed 1 base from V and 5 bases from J, with 11 bases in between. The germline gives CDR1 KGHSH, CDR2 LQKENI. The CDR3 region has the DNA TGTGCCAGCTCACCACGGTCGTCAGGGACTGAAGCTTTCTTT. It codes for CASSPRSSGTEAFF.

The chain recombines TRBV12-3 or TRBV12-4 with TRBJ1-2; D is ambiguous. Trimming removed 5 bases from V and 2 bases from J, with 9 bases in between. This CDR3 has 13 residues. This CDR3 is CASSHGRNYGYTF. In DNA, the CDR3 is TGTGCCAGCAGTCACGGACGGAACTATGGCTACACCTTC.

This clonotype was seen repeatedly, ten times or more. The chain carries TRBV27 and TRBJ1-2, with TRBD1 matching 9 bases. The trim removed 6 bases at V and 2 bases at J, leaving 4 bases unmatched. The CDR3 extends over 14 amino acids. Germline-derived CDR1 and CDR2 are MNHEY and SMNVEV (reference sequence). CDR3 DNA: TGTGCCAGCAGAAGGACAGGGGTGAACTATGGCTACACCTTC. Translated, it gives CASRRTGVNYGYTF.

This rearrangement joins TRBV20-1 to TRBJ1-2, with D maybe TRBD1 (6 bases). With 3 bases removed from V and 3 bases from J, the gap between germline ends came to 17 bases. This CDR3 comprises 15 residues. The germline V gene has CDR1 DFQATT and CDR2 SNEGSKA (reference sequence). DNA of the CDR3: TGCAGTGCTAGTATAGGATTCGCAGGGGACTATGGCTACACCTTC. Its translation: CSASIGFAGDYGYTF.